The 19 T cell receptor beta chains below were found in one sample sequenced in a study of T cell responses to AZD1222 COVID-19 vaccine. Assay: immunoSEQ multiplex PCR; the TCRdb copy retains only in-frame clones and omits some. The table has some 150,000 clones, approximately 91% seen once. The sample in question was peripheral blood, obtained 28 days after the second AZD1222 dose. These receptors came from an adult who received the AZD1222 COVID-19 vaccine.

This rearrangement joins TRBV19 to TRBJ1-5; D possibly corresponds to TRBD1 (6 bases). Germline-derived CDR1 and CDR2 are LNHDA and SQIVND (reference sequence). The CDR3 has 14 residues. V was shortened by 1 base and J by 7 bases, with 11 bases between the two germline ends. The CDR3 DNA sequence: TGTGCCAGTAGTATAGCAGGGGTTGAACAGCCCCAGCATTTT. Translated, it gives CASSIAGVEQPQHF.

This sequence joins TRBV5-1 and TRBJ1-2; 8 bases line up with TRBD1. CDR1 is SGHRS, CDR2 YFSETQ, per germline. The ends lost 0 bases at V and 4 bases at J; junction bases unmatched: 5. The CDR3 length is 15 residues. CDR3 bases: TGCGCCAGCAGCTTGGGTCCAGGGGGCGGCTATGGCTACACCTTC. Translated: CASSLGPGGGYGYTF.

The gene calls are TRBV29-1 and TRBJ1-2, with a possible D match to TRBD1 (5 bases). The CDR3 contains 12 residues. Germline V CDR1 and CDR2: SQVTM, ANQGSEA. Trimming pared 4 bases from V and 3 bases from J, leaving 9 bases between. The CDR3 bases are TGCAGCGTTGTGGACACCTACTATGGCTACACCTTC. Encoded protein: CSVVDTYYGYTF. The full variable domain, completed using reference TRBV29-1 and TRBJ1-2, is SAVISQKPSRDICQRGTSLTIQCQVDSQVTMMFWYRQQPGQSLTLIATANQGSEATYESGFVIDKFPISRPNLTFSTLTVSNMSPEDSSIYLCSVVDTYYGYTFGSGTRLTVV.

The chain links TRBV6-5 to TRBJ2-2, with TRBD1 as a possible D gene (6 bases). The CDR3 consists of 14 residues. Germline CDR1 reads MNHEY; CDR2 reads SVGAGI. Trimming pared 4 bases from V and 3 bases from J, leaving 9 bases between. CDR3 amino acids: CASSLDRYTGELFF. As DNA, the CDR3 is TGTGCCAGCAGTTTGGACAGATACACCGGGGAGCTGTTTTTT.

The chain is built from TRBV15 and TRBJ1-5, with D unresolved. Trimming left V 0 bases short and J 7 bases short, with 13 bases between. CDR1 LNHNV and CDR2 YYDKDF come from the germline V gene (reference sequence). This CDR3 has 15 residues. The CDR3 nucleotides are TGTGCCACCAGCAGAGAGGTATTAGGGCTCCAGCCCCAGCATTTT. Its translation: CATSREVLGLQPQHF. Filled out from reference TRBV15 and TRBJ1-5, the complete variable domain reads DAMVIQNPRYQVTQFGKPVTLSCSQTLNHNVMYWYQQKSSQAPKLLFHYYDKDFNNEADTPDNFQSRRPNTSFCFLDIRSPGLGDTAMYLCATSREVLGLQPQHFGDGTRLSIL.

The chain recombines TRBV10-1 with TRBJ2-2; D possibly matches TRBD1 or TRBD2 (5 bases each). CDR1 and CDR2 from the germline V gene are WNHNN and SYGVQD (reference sequence). The germline V and J ends were trimmed by 0 bases and 2 bases, with 10 bases remaining between them. The CDR3 covers 16 residues. The CDR3: CASSESRDGNTGELFF. The CDR3 DNA sequence: TGCGCCAGCAGTGAGTCGAGGGACGGCAACACCGGGGAGCTGTTTTTT.

The rearrangement joins TRBV5-5 to TRBJ1-1, with unresolved D. V lost 4 bases to trimming and J lost 7 bases, with 17 bases between them. Germline values: CDR1 SGHKS, CDR2 YYEKEE (reference sequence). This CDR3 is 14 amino acids long. Here the CDR3 reads CASSPVLSPGEAFF. CDR3 coding DNA: TGTGCCAGCAGCCCGGTCCTGTCCCCCGGTGAAGCTTTCTTT.

The V gene is TRBV6-5, the J gene TRBJ1-6; 8 nucleotides match TRBD1. Germline assignment: CDR1 MNHEY and CDR2 SVGAGI. J gave up 10 bases and V 0 bases, and 5 bases lay outside the gene matches. CDR3 length: 15 amino acids. CDR3: CASSYSPGQDSPLHF. DNA of the CDR3: TGTGCCAGCAGTTACTCACCGGGACAGGACTCACCCCTCCACTTT.

This clone was recorded once. The genes are TRBV27 and TRBJ2-1; 7 positions match TRBD2. CDR1 is MNHEY and CDR2 is SMNVEV in the germline V gene (reference sequence). The CDR3 contains 13 residues. The V segment lost 6 bases and the J segment 8 bases; nucleotides outside the gene matches: 7. This CDR3 reads CASRWARGDEQFF. For the CDR3, the DNA is TGTGCCAGCAGATGGGCTCGGGGGGATGAGCAGTTCTTC.

The gene calls are TRBV19 and TRBJ1-4; D unclear. Germline assignment: CDR1 LNHDA and CDR2 SQIVND (reference sequence). V gave up 10 bases and J gave up 10 bases, with 22 bases separating them. The CDR3 runs to 14 residues. For the CDR3, the DNA is TGTGCCACCTCCGTGTATGAGCGGGGTGGAAAACTGTTTTTT. Translation gives CATSVYERGGKLFF.

The chain recombines TRBV5-1 with TRBJ2-3; 8 bases map to TRBD2. This CDR3 spans 14 amino acids. V shed 4 bases, J shed 1 base, and the junction held 2 bases outside the gene matches. The V gene's germline CDR1 is SGHRS and CDR2 YFSETQ. The CDR3 sequence: CASSREGGTDTQYF. For the CDR3, the DNA is TGCGCCAGCAGCCGGGAGGGTGGCACAGATACGCAGTATTTT.

The chain couples TRBV5-1 to TRBJ1-1; possibly TRBD1 for D (5 bases). V lost 0 bases to trimming and J lost 0 bases, with 12 bases between them. Germline V gene data show CDR1 as SGHRS and CDR2 as YFSETQ. The CDR3 is 16 residues long. The CDR3 loop reads CASSLGLRGMNTEAFF. The CDR3 region has the DNA TGCGCCAGCAGCTTGGGGTTGAGGGGCATGAACACTGAAGCTTTCTTT.

CDR3 bases: TGTGCCAGCAGTGAACTCAGGGGGTACGGCAATCAGCCCCAGCATTTT. Protein product: CASSELRGYGNQPQHF. The chain recombines TRBV2 with TRBJ1-5, with TRBD1 matching over 7 bases. The CDR3 contains 16 residues. V dropped 2 bases and J dropped 2; count of bases not matched to a gene: 6. Germline CDR1 reads SNHLY; CDR2 reads FYNNEI.

The chain links TRBV7-8 to TRBJ2-7; 10 positions agree with TRBD2. Germline CDR1 SGHVS, CDR2 FQNEAQ. The CDR3 extends over 15 amino acids. Trimming cost V 0 bases and J 4 bases; bases outside gene matches: 3. CDR3: CASSLALAGDYEQYF. In DNA, the CDR3 is TGTGCCAGCAGCTTAGCGCTAGCGGGAGATTACGAGCAGTACTTC.

The CDR3 sequence: CASSLEGQGVHQPQHF. The DNA of the CDR3 is TGTGCCAGCAGCTTAGAGGGACAGGGGGTACATCAGCCCCAGCATTTT. The V gene is TRBV7-8, the J gene TRBJ1-5, with TRBD1 matching 11 bases. Trimming removed 1 base from V and 5 bases from J; junction bases left unmatched: 4. CDR3 length: 16 amino acids. Germline V gene data show CDR1 as SGHVS and CDR2 as FQNEAQ.

The chain recombines TRBV10-3 with TRBJ2-2; 10 nucleotides match TRBD2. CDR1 and CDR2 (germline): ENHRY, SYGVKD. V was pared by 6 bases and J by 5 bases, with 15 bases of the junction left unmatched. This CDR3 region has 18 residues. The CDR3 reads CAIRLLYRLAGSTGELFF. CDR3 coding DNA: TGTGCCATCAGGCTATTATATCGACTAGCGGGCTCGACCGGGGAGCTGTTTTTT.

This clone was observed a few times. CDR3: CAWSVPGSTDTQYF. The CDR3 DNA follows: TGTGCCTGGAGTGTACCCGGGAGCACAGATACGCAGTATTTT. This chain joins TRBV30 and TRBJ2-3; D ambiguous. Germline V gives CDR1 GTSNPN, CDR2 SVGIG (reference sequence). The CDR3 runs to 14 residues. The V end lost 0 bases, the J end lost 0 bases, and 7 bases lay between the germline ends.

The genes are TRBV6-6 and TRBJ1-1; tentatively, D is TRBD1 (5 bases). The V gene lost 0 bases and the J gene lost 1 base, with 12 bases spanning the gap. Looked up from germline, CDR1 is MNHNY and CDR2 is SVGAGI (reference sequence). The CDR3 is 16 residues long. The CDR3 sequence: CASSYSPGRENTEAFF. Written as DNA, the CDR3 is TGTGCCAGCAGTTACTCCCCGGGACGGGAGAACACTGAAGCTTTCTTT.

The gene calls are TRBV7-9 and TRBJ1-4; TRBD1 is a possible D gene (6 bases). The CDR3 is 15 residues long. The germline CDR1 and CDR2 sequences are SEHNR and FQNEAQ (reference sequence). Trimming pared 3 bases from V and 6 bases from J, leaving 14 bases between. Here the CDR3 reads CASSFTQGLDEKLFF. The CDR3 DNA sequence: TGTGCCAGCAGCTTTACACAGGGTTTGGATGAAAAACTGTTTTTT. Using reference TRBV7-9 and TRBJ1-4 for the parts outside the CDR3, the full variable domain is DTGVSQNPRHKITKRGQNVTFRCDPISEHNRLYWYRQTLGQGPEFLTYFQNEAQLEKSRLLSDRFSAERPKGSFSTLEIQRTEQGDSAMYLCASSFTQGLDEKLFFGSGTQLSVL.